This is a list of T cell receptor beta chains from one sample in a study of siplizumab effects on memory and regulatory T cells. Sequencing was performed with immunoSEQ multiplex PCR; in TCRdb, only in-frame clones are kept and a portion is missing. The repertoire holds 100,000 or so clones, around 90% seen once, with over 0.12% in the top ten. Sequencing was performed on CD4+ T cells sorted from blood. The receptors stem from a human donor in good health. The CDR3 runs from the conserved cysteine through the conserved F or W. Fields, in order: D gene, clone size, J gene, V gene, CDR3 DNA, CDR3 protein. D genes are given only for firm matches. A clone size is listed for some rows: how often the clone was seen (once, few, many), or a class if it is expanded.

d_gene: .
abundance: .
j_gene: TRBJ2-1
v_gene: TRBV19
CDR3nt: TGTGCAAGTACCAGGGATACCTACAATGAGCAGTTCTTC
CDR3aa: CASTRDTYNEQFF

d_gene: .
abundance: .
j_gene: TRBJ2-6
v_gene: TRBV7-2
CDR3nt: TGTGCCAGCAGCTTAGATCCCATGGCTAACACTGGGGCCAACGTCCTGACTTTC
CDR3aa: CASSLDPMANTGANVLTF

d_gene: TRBD1
abundance: .
j_gene: TRBJ2-2
v_gene: TRBV6-6
CDR3nt: TGTGCCAGCATGGTACAGGGGGCGCAAACCGGGGAGCTGTTTTTT
CDR3aa: CASMVQGAQTGELFF

d_gene: .
abundance: .
j_gene: TRBJ1-1
v_gene: TRBV7-3
CDR3nt: TGTGCCAGCAGCTTAAGCTCTACAGGGACTGAAGCTTTCTTT
CDR3aa: CASSLSSTGTEAFF

d_gene: .
abundance: .
j_gene: TRBJ2-7
v_gene: TRBV7-2
CDR3nt: TGTGCCAGCAGCCACCCCGCTAGGGGAAAAGTGAACTACGAGCAGTACTTC
CDR3aa: CASSHPARGKVNYEQYF

d_gene: TRBD2
abundance: .
j_gene: TRBJ2-7
v_gene: TRBV7-9
CDR3nt: TGTGCCAGCAGCTGGGACTATGGGGGCTACGAGCAGTACTTC
CDR3aa: CASSWDYGGYEQYF

d_gene: TRBD1
abundance: .
j_gene: TRBJ1-5
v_gene: TRBV28
CDR3nt: TGTGCCAGCAGTCTCACAGGGGGTCATCAGCCCCAGCATTTT
CDR3aa: CASSLTGGHQPQHF

d_gene: .
abundance: .
j_gene: TRBJ1-1
v_gene: TRBV2
CDR3nt: TGTGCCAGCAGTGAAGAGGTCAGGGGTGAAGCTTTCTTT
CDR3aa: CASSEEVRGEAFF

d_gene: TRBD1
abundance: .
j_gene: TRBJ1-1
v_gene: TRBV2
CDR3nt: TGTGCCAGCAGCCCCGACAGGGGGCGGACTGAAGCTTTCTTT
CDR3aa: CASSPDRGRTEAFF

d_gene: .
abundance: .
j_gene: TRBJ1-2
v_gene: TRBV7-8
CDR3nt: TGTGCCAGCAGCCCCGTTGAGGGCTATGGCTACACCTTC
CDR3aa: CASSPVEGYGYTF

d_gene: .
abundance: .
j_gene: TRBJ2-3
v_gene: TRBV14
CDR3nt: TGTGCCAGCAGCCAAAGGGGGGGCACAGATACGCAGTATTTT
CDR3aa: CASSQRGGTDTQYF

d_gene: TRBD1
abundance: .
j_gene: TRBJ1-1
v_gene: TRBV7-9
CDR3nt: TGTGCCAGCAGCTTAGCGGGACAGGGGGGGACTGAAGCTTTCTTT
CDR3aa: CASSLAGQGGTEAFF

d_gene: .
abundance: few
j_gene: TRBJ1-6
v_gene: TRBV10-3
CDR3nt: TGTGCCATCAGTGAGCAGGGAAATTCACCCCTCCACTTT
CDR3aa: CAISEQGNSPLHF

d_gene: TRBD2
abundance: .
j_gene: TRBJ2-5
v_gene: TRBV9
CDR3nt: TGTGCCAGCAGCACGTCCGGGGGGTTGATAGAGACCCAGTACTTC
CDR3aa: CASSTSGGLIETQYF

d_gene: .
abundance: .
j_gene: TRBJ1-2
v_gene: TRBV27
CDR3nt: TGTGCCAGCAGTTCAACAAACAGTCAATATGGCTACACCTTC
CDR3aa: CASSSTNSQYGYTF

d_gene: .
abundance: .
j_gene: TRBJ1-6
v_gene: TRBV19
CDR3nt: TGTGCCAGTAGTACCGTTCGTAACTCCTATAATTCACCCCTCCACTTT
CDR3aa: CASSTVRNSYNSPLHF

d_gene: .
abundance: .
j_gene: TRBJ2-2
v_gene: TRBV6-5
CDR3nt: TGTGCCAGCAGTTACAACGGGCTCGGGAACACCGGGGAGCTGTTTTTT
CDR3aa: CASSYNGLGNTGELFF

d_gene: .
abundance: .
j_gene: TRBJ2-2
v_gene: TRBV2
CDR3nt: TGTGCCAGCCGGTGGGTTACCGGGGAGCTGTTTTTT
CDR3aa: CASRWVTGELFF

d_gene: .
abundance: .
j_gene: TRBJ2-2
v_gene: TRBV5-4
CDR3nt: TGTGCCAGCAGCTTATTAGGCGGATCGAACACCGGGGAGCTGTTTTTT
CDR3aa: CASSLLGGSNTGELFF

d_gene: .
abundance: .
j_gene: TRBJ1-1
v_gene: TRBV7-2
CDR3nt: TGTGCCAGCAGCCGACGCGTAGACACTGAAGCTTTCTTT
CDR3aa: CASSRRVDTEAFF

d_gene: .
abundance: .
j_gene: TRBJ2-7
v_gene: TRBV28
CDR3nt: TGTGCCAGCAGTTCGGGATTCCTTGCCGAGCAGTACTTC
CDR3aa: CASSSGFLAEQYF

d_gene: .
abundance: once
j_gene: TRBJ1-1
v_gene: TRBV18
CDR3nt: TGTGCCAGCTCACCTAGGCAGGCTTCTGAAGCTTTCTTT
CDR3aa: CASSPRQASEAFF

d_gene: TRBD2
abundance: .
j_gene: TRBJ2-2
v_gene: TRBV7-9
CDR3nt: TGTGCCAGCACCCCCGGGGGGAGTACCGGGGAGCTGTTTTTT
CDR3aa: CASTPGGSTGELFF

d_gene: .
abundance: .
j_gene: TRBJ2-7
v_gene: TRBV7-6
CDR3nt: TGTGCCAGCAGCTTATCCCCAGGGGACTCCTACGAGCAGTACTTC
CDR3aa: CASSLSPGDSYEQYF

d_gene: .
abundance: .
j_gene: TRBJ1-2
v_gene: TRBV2
CDR3nt: TGTGCCAGCTGGGGGAGAGGGGAAGGCTACACCTTC
CDR3aa: CASWGRGEGYTF

d_gene: TRBD1
abundance: once
j_gene: TRBJ1-2
v_gene: TRBV9
CDR3nt: TGTGCCAGCAGCGGAAGGGACAGGGCTGGCTACACCTTC
CDR3aa: CASSGRDRAGYTF

d_gene: .
abundance: .
j_gene: TRBJ2-2
v_gene: TRBV29-1
CDR3nt: TGCAGCGTTGACGCAGCAGGGGCGAACACCGGGGAGCTGTTTTTT
CDR3aa: CSVDAAGANTGELFF

d_gene: .
abundance: .
j_gene: TRBJ1-5
v_gene: TRBV11-1
CDR3nt: TGTGCCAGCTCGGTGGGCTTCAATCAGCCCCAGCATTTT
CDR3aa: CASSVGFNQPQHF

d_gene: .
abundance: .
j_gene: TRBJ1-3
v_gene: TRBV7-8
CDR3nt: TGTGCCAGCAGTAAAACGGGGGGTGACACCATATATTTT
CDR3aa: CASSKTGGDTIYF